This TCR beta chain was observed in a study of a mutant IDH1 vaccine in newly diagnosed glioma. Looking at the study overall: Sex distribution of treated patients was about 60% male and about 38% female; mean age was around 42 years. The therapy given earlier, which was standard therapy, consisted of radiotherapy, temozolomide, or both, and most of the patients received both.

Study results and limitations: Immune responses arising from the vaccine appeared in approximately 93% of patients.

This clone was detected a few times. Its antigen is undetermined. Some clones are missing from TCRdb's copy, which holds only in-frame ones; the method was immunoSEQ multiplex PCR. The sample lists over 75,000 clones, 80% to 90% occurring once. Time point specified: baseline, week 1 (first vaccination visit). Treatment reported: pre-vaccination baseline after standard-of-care therapy. New WHO grade 3 or 4 IDH1-mutant, ATRX-lost astrocytomas were present in all donors. The germline CDR1 and CDR2 sequences are LNHDA and SQIVND (reference sequence). The CDR3 totals 15 residues. Trimming at V came to 3 bases and at J to 7 bases, leaving 8 bases not matched to a gene.

This sequence joins TRBV19 and TRBJ2-7; 11 bases are shared with TRBD1. The receptor was derived from a woman aged 45-60 years with glioma. This specimen was PBMCs, taken from a glioma patient treated with radiotherapy, temozolomide or both. The CDR3, as DNA: TGTGCCAGTAGTATTAGTTGGACAGGGGGCGAGGAGCAGTACTTC. Residues: CASSISWTGGEEQYF.